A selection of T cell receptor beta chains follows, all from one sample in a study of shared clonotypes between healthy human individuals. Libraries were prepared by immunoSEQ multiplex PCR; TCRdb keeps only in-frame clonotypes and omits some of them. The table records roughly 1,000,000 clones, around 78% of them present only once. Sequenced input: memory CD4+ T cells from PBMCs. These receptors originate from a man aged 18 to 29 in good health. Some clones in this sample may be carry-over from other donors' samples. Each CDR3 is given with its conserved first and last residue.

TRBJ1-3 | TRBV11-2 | CASSLDRGSTIYF
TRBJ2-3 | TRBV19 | CASSIGGIAGGTQYF
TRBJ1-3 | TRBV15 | CATSRDDSSGNTIYF
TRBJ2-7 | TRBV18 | CASSPPTSGRGYEQYF
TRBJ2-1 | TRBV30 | CAWRTTGPTIFDEQFF
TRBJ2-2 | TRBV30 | CAWTRGRSWTGELFF
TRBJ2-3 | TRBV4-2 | CASSQPIVSEGSDTQYF
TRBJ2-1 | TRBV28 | CASSPYPGQGEHEQFF
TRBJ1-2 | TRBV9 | CASSVGAGTYGYTF
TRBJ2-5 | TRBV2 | CASSYSGRGETQYF
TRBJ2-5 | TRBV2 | CASSESRGLGETQYF
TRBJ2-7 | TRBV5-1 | CASSLNPDTWTPYEQYF
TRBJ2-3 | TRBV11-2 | CASSPLGGSDTQYF
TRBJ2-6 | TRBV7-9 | CASSPRRGFGANVLTF
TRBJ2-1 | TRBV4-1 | CASSRDKPGTSVHNEQFF
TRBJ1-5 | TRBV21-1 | CASSKVYGNQPQHF
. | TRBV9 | CASSVGAGTYEQYF
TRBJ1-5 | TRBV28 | CASSFVAGIGQPQHF
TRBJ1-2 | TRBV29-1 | CSVEEWGNYGYTF
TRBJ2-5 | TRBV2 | CASSAGGETQYF
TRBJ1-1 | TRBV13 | CASSWGDRGRTEAFF
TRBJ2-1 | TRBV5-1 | CASSLAFGSGSEGQFF
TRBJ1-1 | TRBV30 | CAWSAGLWGNTEAFF
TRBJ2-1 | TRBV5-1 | CASSLLAGNGYEQFF
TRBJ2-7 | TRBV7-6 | CASSLSWGSYEQYF
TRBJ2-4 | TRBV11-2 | CASSLGTSKNIQYF
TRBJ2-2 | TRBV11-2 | CASSLVTPSTGELFF
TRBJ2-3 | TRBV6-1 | CAIALDWGSDTQYF
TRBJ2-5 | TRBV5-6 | CASSLAAREGRETQYF
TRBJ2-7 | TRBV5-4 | CASSSPVEAPYEQYF
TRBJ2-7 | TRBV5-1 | CASSGGDRTSGISYEQYF
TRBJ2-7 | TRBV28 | CASSTPAGLYEQYF
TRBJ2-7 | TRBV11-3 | CASSLDGQRSYEQYF
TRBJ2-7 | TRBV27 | CASSLAGGPNEQYF
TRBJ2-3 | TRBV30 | CAYQWGQVADTQYF
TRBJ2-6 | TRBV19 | CASSVLSGANVLTF
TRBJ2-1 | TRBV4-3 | CASSRLQGSEQFF
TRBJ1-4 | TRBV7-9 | CASSFREKLFF
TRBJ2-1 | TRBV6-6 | CASKQRNEQFF
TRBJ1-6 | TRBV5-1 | CASSLADSSPLHF
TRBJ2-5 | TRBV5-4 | CASSSKDRTSETQYF
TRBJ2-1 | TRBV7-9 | CASSAGQNNEQFF
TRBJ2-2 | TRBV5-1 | CASSLGPSGIPGELFF
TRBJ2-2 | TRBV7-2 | CASSLSGDGELFF
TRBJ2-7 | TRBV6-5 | CASSHPGQDSGEQYF
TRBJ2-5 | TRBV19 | CASSLPALQETQYF
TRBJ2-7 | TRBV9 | CASSVASGLTYEQYF
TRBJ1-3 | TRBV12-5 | CASGLWVDRSSGNTIYF
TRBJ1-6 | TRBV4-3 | CASSHDRDRVSPLHF
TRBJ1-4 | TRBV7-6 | CASSLLGTGTEKLFF
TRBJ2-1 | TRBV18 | CASSPSGLARYNEQFF
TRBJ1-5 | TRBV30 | CAWSVRNINQPQHF
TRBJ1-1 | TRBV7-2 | CASSSVPGQARTEAFF
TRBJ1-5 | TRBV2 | CASSERGSNQPQHF
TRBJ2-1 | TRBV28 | CASSLRTSGRAGYNEQFF